The clone carrying this TCR beta chain appeared once. Its antigen is undetermined. Germline values: CDR1 KGHSH, CDR2 LQKENI. This CDR3 has 12 residues. V lost 6 bases and J lost 2, with 6 bases in between. This entry comes from a study of yellow fever vaccine responses in identical twins. From the RT-PCR reads, TCRdb called clonotypes with MiXCR, one entry per CDR3 protein. The sample carries some 2,400 distinct CDR3 sequences, roughly 83% recorded once. Broader study findings: Reportedly, the T cell response mounted by twins to vaccine seemed partly convergent, partly personalized.

Specimen: T cells from blood (PBMCs), unsorted or a sorted subset (not recorded which), collected before or after yellow fever vaccination (not recorded which). This receptor was obtained from a young woman who received the yellow fever vaccine. J is TRBJ2-3 and V is TRBV18; D is unclear. The CDR3 DNA follows: TGTGCCAGCTCGACTTCCACAGATACGCAGTATTTT. It encodes CASSTSTDTQYF.